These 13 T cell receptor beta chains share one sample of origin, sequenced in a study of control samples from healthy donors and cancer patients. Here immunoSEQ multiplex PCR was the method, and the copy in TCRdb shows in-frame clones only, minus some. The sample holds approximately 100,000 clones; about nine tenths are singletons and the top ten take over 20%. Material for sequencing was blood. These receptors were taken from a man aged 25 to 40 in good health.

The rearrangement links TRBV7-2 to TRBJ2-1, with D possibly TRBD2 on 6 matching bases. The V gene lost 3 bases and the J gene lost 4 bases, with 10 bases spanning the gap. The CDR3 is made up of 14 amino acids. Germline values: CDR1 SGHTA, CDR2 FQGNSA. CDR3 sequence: CASSLYGSYNEQFF. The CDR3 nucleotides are TGTGCCAGCAGCTTGTACGGGAGTTACAATGAGCAGTTCTTC.

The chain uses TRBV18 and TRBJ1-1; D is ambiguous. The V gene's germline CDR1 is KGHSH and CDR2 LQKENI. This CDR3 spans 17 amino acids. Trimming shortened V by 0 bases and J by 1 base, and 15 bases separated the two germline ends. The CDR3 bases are TGTGCCAGCTCACCACCGGAGTTGAGGCAGCCGAACACTGAAGCTTTCTTT. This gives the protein CASSPPELRQPNTEAFF.

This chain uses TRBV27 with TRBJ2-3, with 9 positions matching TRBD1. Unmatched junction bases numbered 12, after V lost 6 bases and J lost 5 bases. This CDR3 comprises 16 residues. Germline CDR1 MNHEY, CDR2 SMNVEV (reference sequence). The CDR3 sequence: CASRPLGQGWRDTQYF. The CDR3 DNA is TGTGCCAGCAGACCGTTGGGACAGGGTTGGAGAGATACGCAGTATTTT.

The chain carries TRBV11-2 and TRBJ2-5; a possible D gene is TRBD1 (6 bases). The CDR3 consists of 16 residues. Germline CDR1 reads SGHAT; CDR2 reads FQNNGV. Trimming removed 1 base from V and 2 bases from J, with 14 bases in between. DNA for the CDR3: TGTGCCAGCAGCTTAGCAGGGGTCAGGTTACAAGAGACCCAGTACTTC. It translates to CASSLAGVRLQETQYF. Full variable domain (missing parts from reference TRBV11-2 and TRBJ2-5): EAGVAQSPRYKIIEKRQSVAFWCNPISGHATLYWYQQILGQGPKLLIQFQNNGVVDDSQLPKDRFSAERLKGVDSTLKIQPAKLEDSAVYLCASSLAGVRLQETQYFGPGTRLLVL.

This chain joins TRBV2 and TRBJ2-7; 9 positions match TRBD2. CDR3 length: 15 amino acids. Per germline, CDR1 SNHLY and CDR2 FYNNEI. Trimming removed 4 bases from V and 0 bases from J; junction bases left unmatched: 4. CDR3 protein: CASSVSGGSSYEQYF. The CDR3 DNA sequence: TGTGCCAGCAGTGTCAGCGGGGGGTCCTCCTACGAGCAGTACTTC.

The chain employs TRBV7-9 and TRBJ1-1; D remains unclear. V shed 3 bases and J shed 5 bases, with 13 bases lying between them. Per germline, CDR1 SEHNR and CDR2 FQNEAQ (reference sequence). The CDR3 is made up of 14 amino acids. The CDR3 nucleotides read TGTGCCAGCAGCTTTGGAGAGAGAAGGACTGAAGCTTTCTTT. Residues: CASSFGERRTEAFF.

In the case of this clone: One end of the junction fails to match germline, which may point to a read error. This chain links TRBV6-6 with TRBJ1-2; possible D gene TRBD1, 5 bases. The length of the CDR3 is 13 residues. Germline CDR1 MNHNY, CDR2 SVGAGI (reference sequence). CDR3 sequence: CAGRETSNYGYTF. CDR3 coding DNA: TGTGCCGGCAGGGAGACCTCTAACTATGGCTACACCTTC.

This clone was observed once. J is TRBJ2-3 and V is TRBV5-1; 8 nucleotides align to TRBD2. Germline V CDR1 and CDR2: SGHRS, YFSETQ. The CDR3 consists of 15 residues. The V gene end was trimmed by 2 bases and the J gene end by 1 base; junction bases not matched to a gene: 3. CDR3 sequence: CASSFRGGGTDTQYF. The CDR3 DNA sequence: TGCGCCAGCAGCTTTCGGGGGGGCGGCACAGATACGCAGTATTTT.

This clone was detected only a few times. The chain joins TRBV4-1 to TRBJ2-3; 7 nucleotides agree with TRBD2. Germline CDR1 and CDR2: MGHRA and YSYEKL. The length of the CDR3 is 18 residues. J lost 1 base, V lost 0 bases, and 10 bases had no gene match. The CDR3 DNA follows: TGCGCCAGCAGCCAAGACCCCCCGGAGCGGGGACGCACAGATACGCAGTATTTT. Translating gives CASSQDPPERGRTDTQYF.

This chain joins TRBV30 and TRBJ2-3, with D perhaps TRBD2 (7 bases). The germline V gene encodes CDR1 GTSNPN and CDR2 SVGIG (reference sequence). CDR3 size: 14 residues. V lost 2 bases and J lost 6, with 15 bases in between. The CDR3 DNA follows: TGTGCCTGGAGTCCTGGGAGGGGGGGGGATACGCAGTATTTT. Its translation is CAWSPGRGGDTQYF.

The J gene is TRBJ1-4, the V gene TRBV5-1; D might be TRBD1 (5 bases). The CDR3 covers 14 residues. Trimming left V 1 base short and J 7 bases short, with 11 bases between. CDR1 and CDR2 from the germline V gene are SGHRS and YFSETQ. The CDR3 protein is CASSLTGGSEKLFF. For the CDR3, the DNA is TGCGCCAGCAGCTTGACCGGGGGTTCTGAAAAACTGTTTTTT.

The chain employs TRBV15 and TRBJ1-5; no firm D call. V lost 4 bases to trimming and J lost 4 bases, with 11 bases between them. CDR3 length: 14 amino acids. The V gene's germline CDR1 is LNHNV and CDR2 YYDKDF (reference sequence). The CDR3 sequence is CATSNWAGNQPQHF. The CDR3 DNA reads TGTGCCACCAGCAACTGGGCGGGGAATCAGCCCCAGCATTTT.

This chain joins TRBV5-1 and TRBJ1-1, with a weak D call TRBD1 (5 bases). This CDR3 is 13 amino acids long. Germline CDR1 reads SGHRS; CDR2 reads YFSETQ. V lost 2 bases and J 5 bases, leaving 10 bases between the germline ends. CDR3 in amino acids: CASSFTGGTEAFF. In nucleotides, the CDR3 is TGCGCCAGCAGCTTCACAGGAGGAACTGAAGCTTTCTTT.